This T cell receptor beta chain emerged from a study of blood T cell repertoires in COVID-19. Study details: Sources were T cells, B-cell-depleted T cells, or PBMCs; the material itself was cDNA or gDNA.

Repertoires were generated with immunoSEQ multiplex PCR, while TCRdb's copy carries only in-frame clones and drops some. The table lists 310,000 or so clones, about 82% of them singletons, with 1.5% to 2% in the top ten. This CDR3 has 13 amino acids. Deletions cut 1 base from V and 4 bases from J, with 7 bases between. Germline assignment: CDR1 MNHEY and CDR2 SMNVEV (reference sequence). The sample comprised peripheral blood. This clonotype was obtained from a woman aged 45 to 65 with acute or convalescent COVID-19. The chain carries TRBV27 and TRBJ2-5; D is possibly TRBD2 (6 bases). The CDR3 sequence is CASSLLGGETQYF. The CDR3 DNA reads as TGTGCCAGCAGTTTATTGGGGGGAGAGACCCAGTACTTC.